This T cell receptor beta chain emerged from a study of blood T cell repertoires in COVID-19 (dated by TCRdb to about 2020). Some background on the complete study: The collaborator samples originated in the United States, Italy and Spain and spanned the acute and convalescent phases of COVID-19. The material from the prospective study consisted of cDNA or gDNA derived from T cells, B-cell-depleted T cells, or PBMCs. Subjects who had been exposed to COVID-19, were actively infected with it, or had recovered from it provided the deeply sampled blood TCRbeta repertoires that made up the dataset. The repertoires were made available in a free public database intended to serve as a resource for research on the immune response to SARS-CoV-2. The samples were drawn from two sources: the first 160 participants of the ongoing ImmuneRACE study, and 1,000 to 1,500 subjects contributed by 6 global collaborators. Nearly every sample came with metadata listing a de-identified subject ID, COVID-19 status, age in years and sex. Where HLA class I and class II types were available, the types were taken from metadata supplied by the sample provider, not from assay-based typing. The investigation overall reported the following: Clinical and demographic metadata were provided uncurated, with the amount varying by source and participant.

The immunoSEQ Assay, a bias-controlled multiplex PCR, was used to amplify TCRbeta CDR3 regions from genomic DNA. The authors' pipeline ran thus. Nucleated cell counts per sample were estimated from amplification of reference gene primers within the assay. Sequence reads were collapsed and filtered to measure the absolute abundance of every unique TCRbeta CDR3 rearrangement. For each sample, productive Simpson clonality was calculated as the square root of Simpson's diversity index over productive rearrangements. Drawn from immuneACCESS, this table holds only the in-frame rearrangements with V and J called that TCRdb kept. Clones are partly lost; checked studies trace under half to an unresolved V gene and leave the rest unexplained. V and J calls and clone size are those listed in that table; D and trimming were worked out from the DNA. This sample comprises fewer than 45,000 clones, approximately 85% of them detected only once. Clones ranked in the top ten supply 30% to 35% of the sample.

Concerning this clone itself: Its antigen specificity is not known. The sample holds no much larger clone one base away, and base qualities are not on file.

Each collaborating institution followed its own protocols to collect whole blood in K2EDTA tubes. For TCRbeta analysis, collaborators shipped samples as frozen whole blood, isolated PBMCs, or DNA extracted from either of those sample types. The sample taken for sequencing was peripheral blood. The clonotype was recovered from a woman older than 75 with acute or convalescent COVID-19.

The DNA is as follows: TGCAGCGCCGGGGAGGTCTACGAGCAGTACTTC. It is translated as CSAGEVYEQYF. The rearrangement combines TRBV29-1 with TRBJ2-7; a tentative D match to TRBD2 spans 6 bases. At the junction V is shortened by 7 bases and J by 3 bases, with 10 bases in between. For CDR1 and CDR2, the germline V gene lists SQVTM and ANQGSEA. There are 11 amino acids in the CDR3, from cysteine to phenylalanine inclusive. The only DNA kept is the CDR3, 33 bases in frame from the first base.